This note documents a single TCR beta chain sequence. Its target is unknown. This sample was taken from a study of T cell responses to AZD1222 COVID-19 vaccine. Study-wide results and caveats: Clonal diversity was possibly underestimated, and white British individuals and females predominated among donors.

Germline V gene lookup returns CDR1 GTSNPN and CDR2 SVGIG (reference sequence). The V and J ends lost 3 bases and 0 bases respectively, with 12 bases between them. The CDR3 loop spans 16 amino acids. Assay: immunoSEQ multiplex PCR; the TCRdb copy retains only in-frame clones and omits some. The sample comprises about 190,000 clones, around 94% of which are singletons, and approximately 4% rests with the top ten. The TCR was taken from an adult who received the MenACWY meningococcal vaccine as a control. Source: peripheral blood, taken 28 days after the second dose of the MenACWY control vaccine. The rearrangement joins TRBV30 to TRBJ2-6, with a possible D match to TRBD2 (5 bases). DNA of the CDR3: TGTGCCTGGAGCCTTACGGACTTCTCTGGGGCCAACGTCCTGACTTTC. Its protein product is CAWSLTDFSGANVLTF.